A single sample is the source of the 5 T cell receptor beta chains below, sequenced in a study of tumor and adjacent non-tumor tissue in lung cancer. TCRbeta libraries were built with three rounds of nested PCR, modified from ARM-PCR. TCRdb called the multiplex PCR reads again in MiXCR, with one record for every CDR3 protein. The sample consists of roughly 76,000 distinct CDR3 sequences, around 70% of them appearing once. The template was RNA from unsorted bulk tissue. Sequencing was done on a sample of lung tumor tissue. The source is a woman aged 70-85 years with non-small cell lung cancer.

In regard to this clonotype: A read error may explain this, as a much larger clone is one base away. The rearrangement joins TRBV28 to TRBJ1-4; 12 nucleotides line up with TRBD1. CDR1 and CDR2 (germline): MDHEN, SYDVKM. The CDR3 has 17 residues. Trimming took 6 bases from V and 3 from J; bases not matched to a gene: 8. CDR3 in amino acids: CASRETGQGAANEKLFF. DNA of the CDR3: TGTGCCAGCAGGGAAACGGGACAGGGGGCAGCTAATGAAAAACTGTTTTTT.

Worth noting for this clonotype: With a much larger clone just one base away, this may be a read error. The J gene is TRBJ1-1, the V gene TRBV30; 7 bases match TRBD1. Trimming at V came to 3 bases and at J to 2 bases, leaving 6 bases not matched to a gene. Per germline, CDR1 GTSNPN and CDR2 SVGIG (reference sequence). There are 14 residues in the CDR3. CDR3 DNA: TGTGCCTGGAGGGGACAGAGGGGAAACACTGAAGCTTTCTTT. The encoded protein is CAWRGQRGNTEAFF.

V usage is TRBV28 and J usage is TRBJ2-7, with D possibly matching TRBD2 (6 bases). The germline V and J ends were trimmed by 4 bases and 3 bases, with 19 bases remaining between them. The germline gives CDR1 MDHEN, CDR2 SYDVKM. The length of the CDR3 is 16 residues. CDR3 protein: CASSSKAFRGNYEQYF. CDR3 DNA: TGTGCCAGCAGTTCCAAGGCCTTCCGCGGGAACTACGAGCAGTACTTC.

Note on this clonotype: One end of the junction does not line up with germline, which may come from a read error. The gene calls are TRBV12-3 or TRBV12-4 and TRBJ2-7; D unresolved. Gene TRBJ2-1 matches the end of the DNA better, so the J call may be wrong. The CDR3 spans 12 residues. DNA of the CDR3: TGTGCCAACAGTTTTGACGGGTACGAGCAGTTCTTC. Translation: CANSFDGYEQFF.

As regards this clonotype: A read error is possible here, since a much larger clone lies one base away. Written as DNA, the CDR3 is TGTGCCAGCACAAAGGCCAAGGCCGGCAATCAGCCCCAGCATTTT. Protein product: CASTKAKAGNQPQHF. The V gene is TRBV7-8, the J gene TRBJ1-5; D uncertain. The CDR3 is made up of 15 amino acids. Germline V gives CDR1 SGHVS, CDR2 FQNEAQ. Trimming shortened V by 7 bases and J by 2 bases, and 15 bases separated the two germline ends.